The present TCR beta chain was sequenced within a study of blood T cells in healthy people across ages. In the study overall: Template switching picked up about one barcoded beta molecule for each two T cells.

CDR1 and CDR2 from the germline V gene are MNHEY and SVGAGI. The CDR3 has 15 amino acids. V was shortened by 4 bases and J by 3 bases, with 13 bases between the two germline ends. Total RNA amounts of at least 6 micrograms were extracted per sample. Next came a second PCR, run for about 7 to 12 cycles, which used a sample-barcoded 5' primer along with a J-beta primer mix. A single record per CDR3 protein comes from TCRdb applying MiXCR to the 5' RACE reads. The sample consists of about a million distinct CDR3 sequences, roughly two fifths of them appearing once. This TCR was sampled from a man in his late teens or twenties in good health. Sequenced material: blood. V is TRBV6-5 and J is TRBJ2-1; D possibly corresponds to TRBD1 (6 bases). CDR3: CASSLTPGHYNEQFF. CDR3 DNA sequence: TGTGCCAGCAGTTTAACTCCGGGACACTACAATGAGCAGTTCTTC.